This paragraph covers one T cell receptor (beta chain) sequence. The sample is drawn from a study of blood T cell repertoires in COVID-19. Across the whole study: COVID-19 samples from acute and convalescent phases originated in the United States, Italy and Spain. Nucleic acid was either cDNA or gDNA, and it came from T cells, B-cell-depleted T cells, or PBMCs.

The assay was immunoSEQ multiplex PCR, and TCRdb's table has in-frame clones only and misses some. The table shows some 37,000 clones, with around 90% occurring only once. The CDR3 is 15 amino acids. Trimming at V came to 6 bases and at J to 5 bases, leaving 11 bases not matched to a gene. Germline values: CDR1 LGHNA, CDR2 YNFKEQ. The sequence was collected from a man in his 70s with acute or convalescent COVID-19. What was sequenced was peripheral blood. The chain couples TRBV4-2 to TRBJ2-3; 7 nucleotides agree with TRBD2. This chain's CDR3 is CASRAGELSRDTQYF. Written as DNA, the CDR3 is TGTGCCAGCAGGGCGGGAGAACTGTCAAGAGATACGCAGTATTTT.